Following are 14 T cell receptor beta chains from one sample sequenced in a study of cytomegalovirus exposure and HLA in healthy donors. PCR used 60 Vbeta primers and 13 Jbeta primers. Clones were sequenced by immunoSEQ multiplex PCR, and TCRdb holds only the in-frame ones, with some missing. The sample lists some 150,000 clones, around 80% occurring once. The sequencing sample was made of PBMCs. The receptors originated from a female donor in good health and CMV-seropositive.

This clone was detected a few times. The CDR3 DNA is TGCGCCAGCGGCCCCGGGACTACATCCGAGCAGTACTTC. This codes for CASGPGTTSEQYF. V is TRBV5-1 and J is TRBJ2-7, with 7 bases that match TRBD2. Germline V gene data show CDR1 as SGHRS and CDR2 as YFSETQ. The length of the CDR3 is 13 residues. Trimming took 7 bases from V and 6 from J; bases not matched to a gene: 10. Full variable domain (outside the CDR3, taken from reference TRBV5-1 and TRBJ2-7): KAGVTQTPRYLIKTRGQQVTLSCSPISGHRSVSWYQQTPGQGLQFLFEYFSETQRNKGNFPGRFSGRQFSNSRSEMNVSTLELGDSALYLCASGPGTTSEQYFGPGTRLTVT.

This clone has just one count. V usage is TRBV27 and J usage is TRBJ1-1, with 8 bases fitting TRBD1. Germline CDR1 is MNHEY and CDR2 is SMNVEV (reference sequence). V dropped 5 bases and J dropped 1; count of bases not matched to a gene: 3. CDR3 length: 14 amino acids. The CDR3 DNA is TGTGCCAGCAGTATGGGACAGGAGAACACTGAAGCTTTCTTT. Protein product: CASSMGQENTEAFF.

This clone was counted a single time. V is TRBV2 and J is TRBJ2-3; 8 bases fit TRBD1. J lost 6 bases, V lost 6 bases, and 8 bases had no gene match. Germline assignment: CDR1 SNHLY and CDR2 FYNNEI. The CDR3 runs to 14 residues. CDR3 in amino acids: CASSRTGFSDTQYF. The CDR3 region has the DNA TGTGCCAGCAGCAGGACAGGGTTTTCGGATACGCAGTATTTT.

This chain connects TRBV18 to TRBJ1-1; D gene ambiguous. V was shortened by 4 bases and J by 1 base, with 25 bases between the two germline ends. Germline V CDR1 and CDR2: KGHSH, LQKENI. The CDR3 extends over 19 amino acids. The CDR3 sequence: CASSLPTSEGLRKNTEAFF. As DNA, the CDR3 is TGTGCCAGCTCACTCCCTACTTCAGAGGGCTTACGTAAGAACACTGAAGCTTTCTTT. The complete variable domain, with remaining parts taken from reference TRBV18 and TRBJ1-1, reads NAGVMQNPRHLVRRRGQEARLRCSPMKGHSHVYWYRQLPEEGLKFMVYLQKENIIDESGMPKERFSAEFPKEGPSILRIQQVVRGDSAAYFCASSLPTSEGLRKNTEAFFGQGTRLTVV.

CDR3 sequence (DNA): TGTGCCAGCAGCCAATTCGGGACAGGGGGCTACGAGCAGTACTTC. Translated, it gives CASSQFGTGGYEQYF. The chain carries TRBV14 and TRBJ2-7, with 11 bases identical to TRBD1. The germline V gene has CDR1 SGHDN and CDR2 FVKESK. V trimming: 2 bases; J trimming: 3 bases; junction bases outside the gene matches: 3. This CDR3 region has 15 residues. Using reference TRBV14 and TRBJ2-7 for the parts outside the CDR3, the full variable domain is EAGVTQFPSHSVIEKGQTVTLRCDPISGHDNLYWYRRVMGKEIKFLLHFVKESKQDESGMPNNRFLAERTGGTYSTLKVQPAELEDSGVYFCASSQFGTGGYEQYFGPGTRLTVT.

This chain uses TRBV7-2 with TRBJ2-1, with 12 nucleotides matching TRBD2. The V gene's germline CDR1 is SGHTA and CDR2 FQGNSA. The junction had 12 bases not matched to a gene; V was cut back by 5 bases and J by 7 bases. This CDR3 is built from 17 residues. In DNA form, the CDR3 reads TGTGCCAGCAGCCCAGGTGCTAGCGGGAGGGCCGGGAATGAGCAGTTCTTC. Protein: CASSPGASGRAGNEQFF.

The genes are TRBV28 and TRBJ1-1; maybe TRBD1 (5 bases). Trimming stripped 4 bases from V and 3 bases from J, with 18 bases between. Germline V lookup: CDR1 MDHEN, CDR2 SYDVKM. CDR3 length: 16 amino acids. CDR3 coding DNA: TGTGCCAGCAGTTCCCCCCTCGACAGAGATTACACTGAAGCTTTCTTT. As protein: CASSSPLDRDYTEAFF.

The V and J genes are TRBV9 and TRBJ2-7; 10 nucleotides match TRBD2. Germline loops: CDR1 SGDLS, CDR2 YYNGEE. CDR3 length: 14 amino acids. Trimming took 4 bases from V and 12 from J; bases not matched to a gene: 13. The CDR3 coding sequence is TGTGCCAGCAGCCCTCGACTAGCGGGTGCACTCTTGTACTTC. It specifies CASSPRLAGALLYF.

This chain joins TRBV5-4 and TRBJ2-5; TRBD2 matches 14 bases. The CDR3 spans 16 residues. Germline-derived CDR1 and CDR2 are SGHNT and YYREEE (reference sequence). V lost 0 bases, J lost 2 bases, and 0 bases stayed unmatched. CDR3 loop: CASSLGLAGGQETQYF. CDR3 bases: TGTGCCAGCAGCTTGGGACTAGCGGGGGGGCAAGAGACCCAGTACTTC.

The CDR3 nucleotides are TGTGCCAGCAGTGTAAGGAGTGGATTCCCCCACGAGCAGTACTTC. Its translation: CASSVRSGFPHEQYF. The chain has TRBV2 and TRBJ2-7; D is undetermined. Trimming took 4 bases from V and 5 from J, leaving 18 bases between them. This CDR3 comprises 15 residues. The germline gives CDR1 SNHLY, CDR2 FYNNEI.

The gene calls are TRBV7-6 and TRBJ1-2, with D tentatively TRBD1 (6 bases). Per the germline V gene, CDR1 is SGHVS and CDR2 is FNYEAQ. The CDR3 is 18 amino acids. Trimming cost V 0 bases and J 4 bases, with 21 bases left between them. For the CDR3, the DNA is TGTGCCAGCAGCTTAGCCAAACGGTCCAGGGGAAATAGCTATGGCTACACCTTC. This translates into CASSLAKRSRGNSYGYTF.

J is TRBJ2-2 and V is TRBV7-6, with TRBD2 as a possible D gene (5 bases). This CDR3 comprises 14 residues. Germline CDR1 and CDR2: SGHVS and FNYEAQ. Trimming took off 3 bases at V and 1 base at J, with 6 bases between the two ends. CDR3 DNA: TGTGCCAGCAGCTTGAGCGGGAACACCGGGGAGCTGTTTTTT. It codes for CASSLSGNTGELFF.

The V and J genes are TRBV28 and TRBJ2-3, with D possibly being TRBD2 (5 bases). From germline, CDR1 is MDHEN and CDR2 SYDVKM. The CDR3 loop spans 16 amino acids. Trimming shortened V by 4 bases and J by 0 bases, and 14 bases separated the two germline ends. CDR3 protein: CASSSGTAESTDTQYF. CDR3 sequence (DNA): TGTGCCAGCAGTTCCGGTACAGCGGAGAGCACAGATACGCAGTATTTT.

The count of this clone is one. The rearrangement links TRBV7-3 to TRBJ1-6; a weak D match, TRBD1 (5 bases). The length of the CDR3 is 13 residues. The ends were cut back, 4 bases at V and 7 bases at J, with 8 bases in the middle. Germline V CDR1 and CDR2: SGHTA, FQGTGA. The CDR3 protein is CASSSHRNSPLHF. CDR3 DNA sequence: TGTGCCAGCAGCTCGCACAGGAATTCACCCCTCCACTTT.